This T cell receptor (beta chain) came from a study of T cell responses to AZD1222 COVID-19 vaccine. Regarding the study as a whole: Clonal diversity may have been underestimated in mostly white British donors. Spike was spanned by vaccine-associated CD4 TCRs, with dominance at 160-218 and 743-854.

On this clone itself: Its antigen is currently unknown.

This CDR3 is 13 amino acids long. Germline CDR1 SGHDT, CDR2 YYEEEE. V was pared by 1 base and J by 4 bases, with 6 bases between. Repertoires were generated with immunoSEQ multiplex PCR, while TCRdb's copy carries only in-frame clones and drops some. The data show about 130,000 clones, over 90% seen once. This clonotype originated in an adult in good health. V usage is TRBV5-6 and J usage is TRBJ1-5; D unresolved. Sequences were derived from peripheral blood, sampled on day 0 of AZD1222 vaccination. CDR3 amino acids: CASSLIVNQPQHF. DNA of the CDR3: TGTGCCAGCAGCTTGATAGTTAATCAGCCCCAGCATTTT.